This TCR beta chain was sequenced during a study of cytomegalovirus exposure and HLA in healthy donors. About the research overall: Sequencing of approximately 190 million T cells in an earlier analysis found around 110 million unique TCR beta sequences. Inside one of the first data releases sat about 85 million unique TCRs taken from HLA-typed donors. Study results and limitations: Rarity held for most TCR sequences, but there were some public TCRs that occurred in many donors.

Germline V gives CDR1 SGHRS, CDR2 YFSETQ. The ends lost 2 bases at V and 2 bases at J; junction bases unmatched: 5. The CDR3 runs 15 residues. The primer mix had 60 Vbeta and 13 Jbeta primers. TCRdb's table, derived via immunoSEQ multiplex PCR, lists solely in-frame clones and lacks some. The sample includes roughly 180,000 clones, about 80% of them seen just once. About this clone itself: What it binds is not known.

Sequencing was performed on PBMCs. This sequence originates from a man aged 25 to 45 in good health and CMV-seronegative. This rearrangement joins TRBV5-1 to TRBJ2-3; TRBD2 aligns across 7 bases. Here the CDR3 reads CASSFRGESTDTQYF. The CDR3 DNA reads TGCGCCAGCAGCTTTCGGGGGGAGTCCACAGATACGCAGTATTTT.